Listed here are 7 T cell receptor beta chains from one sample, sequenced in a study of T cells in women clearing cervical HPV infection listed by TCRdb under 2018. The receptor library was made with the immunoSEQ multiplex PCR assay. The table comes from immuneACCESS by way of TCRdb, which keeps in-frame sequences with V and J called. Part of the clones is missing from these tables; in studies checked, under half for an unresolved V gene and the rest for unknown reasons. The sample table on file contains around 35,000 clones. The biggest ten clones account for around 4% of the sample. Sequencing was done on a sample of blood buffy coat. These receptor sequences come from a woman between 18 and 69 years old with a cervical HPV16 infection that either progressed to CIN3+ or cleared (not recorded which).

A remark on this clone: The read is 3 residues too short to cover the CDR3 end, so that end is filled in from the germline J gene. The V and J genes are TRBV6-2 or TRBV6-3 and TRBJ1-6, with 8 bases that match TRBD1. Germline V gene lookup returns CDR1 MNHEY and CDR2 SVGEGT. The CDR3 has 11 residues. CDR3 sequence: CASSPGQALHF. CDR3 DNA (partial): TGTGCCAGCAGTCCGGGACAGGCC.

To note about this clone: Read data end 3 residues before the CDR3 end; the end is taken from the germline J gene. Within the sample, other DNA sequences also encode this same CDR3. The chain carries TRBV7-9 and TRBJ1-4; D gene unclear. V lost 3 bases to trimming and J lost 7 bases, with 6 bases between them. This CDR3 is 12 amino acids long. From germline, CDR1 is SEHNR and CDR2 FQNEAQ (reference sequence). CDR3 loop: CASSLGLEKLFF. The sequenced part of the CDR3 DNA is TGTGCCAGCAGCTTGGGCCTTGAAAAA.

With respect to this clone: The read ends 3 residues shy of where the CDR3 ends; the end is completed using the germline J gene. The V gene is TRBV20-1, the J gene TRBJ1-4; D call uncertain. Germline V gives CDR1 DFQATT, CDR2 SNEGSKA (reference sequence). CDR3 length equals 14 residues. Trimming left V 3 bases short and J 1 base short, with 9 bases between. CDR3 loop: CSARPGLTNEKLFF. The CDR3 DNA, read in part, is TGCAGTGCTAGGCCAGGTTTAACTAATGAAAAA.

A remark on this clone: The sequenced fragment ends 3 residues before the CDR3 boundary, so the rest is inferred from the germline J gene. This chain uses TRBV5-1 with TRBJ2-7; TRBD1 might be the D (6 bases). Germline V gene lookup returns CDR1 SGHRS and CDR2 YFSETQ. Between the trimmed V and J ends, which lost 0 bases and 0 bases, there was a span of 10 bases. The CDR3 runs to 15 residues. The sequenced part of the CDR3 DNA is TGCGCCAGCAGCTTGGGACAGGTTAGCTCCTACGAG. Amino acid sequence: CASSLGQVSSYE. The whole CDR3 protein reads CASSLGQVSSYEQYF.

Remarks on this clone: The observed sequence ends 3 residues before the CDR3 terminus, with the missing tail filled in from the germline J gene. The chain couples TRBV7-2 to TRBJ2-7; 12 bases are a match to TRBD2. The CDR3 consists of 15 residues. Losses at the gene ends were 5 bases for V and 4 bases for J; bases not matched to a gene: 6. The germline V gene has CDR1 SGHTA and CDR2 FQGNSA. The CDR3 sequence: CASSPLAGGPYEQYF. The CDR3 DNA, read in part, is TGTGCCAGCAGCCCCCTAGCGGGAGGGCCATACGAG.

Of note for this clone: The read is 3 residues too short to cover the CDR3 end, so that end is filled in from the germline J gene. This chain joins TRBV18 and TRBJ1-2, with 9 positions matching TRBD1. The CDR3 runs 15 residues. CDR1 KGHSH and CDR2 LQKENI come from the germline V gene. The DNA read from the CDR3 is TGTGCCAGCTCACCCCGACAGGGGGGGTCAGATACC. Its translation is CASSPRQGGSDT. The CDR3 in full is CASSPRQGGSDTYTF.

Concerning this clone itself: The DNA ends 3 residues before the CDR3 does, and the rest of the CDR3 is filled in from the germline J gene. The rearrangement joins TRBV7-6 to TRBJ2-1, with 7 bases identical to TRBD2. This CDR3 has 16 amino acids. J lost 3 bases, V lost 5 bases, and 10 bases had no gene match. Germline V lookup: CDR1 SGHVS, CDR2 FNYEAQ. Incomplete CDR3 DNA: TGTGCCAGCAGCCAACATTCGGCTAGCGGCTACAATGAG. It is translated as CASSQHSASGYNE. The complete CDR3 sequence is CASSQHSASGYNEQFF. The full variable domain, with the rest looked up from reference TRBV7-6 and TRBJ2-1, is GAGVSQSPRYKVTKRGQDVALRCDPISGHVSLYWYRQALGQGPEFLTYFNYEAQQDKSGLPNDRFSAERPEGSISTLTIQRTEQRDSAMYRCASSQHSASGYNEQFFGPGTRLTVL.